This T cell receptor (beta chain) is drawn from a study of a mutant IDH1 vaccine in newly diagnosed glioma. About the research overall: Patients came in for eight vaccinations, in weeks 1, 3, 5, 7, 11, 15, 19 and 23. The treated population exhibited a male proportion of about 60%, a female proportion of roughly 40%, and a mean age of about 40 years.

Remarks on this clone: The antigen is unknown.

Whole-study results and caveats: Immune responses induced by the vaccine were seen in 80% to 95% of patients, spanning multiple MHC alleles. Changes in the top peripheral T cell clonotypes seemingly had no bearing on pseudoprogression.

The CDR3 is 16 residues long. CDR1 and CDR2 from the germline V gene are SGHRS and YFSETQ. J lost 3 bases, V lost 4 bases, and 10 bases had no gene match. The data were produced by immunoSEQ multiplex PCR, yet TCRdb's version contains in-frame clones alone and is incomplete. The data contain around 120,000 clones, around 80% of them singletons. Time point: week 11, during vaccination. One vaccine dose held 300 ug of mutant IDH1 20-mer peptide and came with topical imiquimod. This TCR came from a man aged 35-49 years with glioma. The starting material was PBMCs, obtained from a glioma patient whose treatment included an IDH1 peptide vaccine. This chain joins TRBV5-1 and TRBJ2-1; 7 bases agree with TRBD1. CDR3 amino acids: CASSSLPGQNYNEQFF. The CDR3 DNA sequence: TGCGCCAGCAGCAGTTTACCGGGACAGAACTACAATGAGCAGTTCTTC.